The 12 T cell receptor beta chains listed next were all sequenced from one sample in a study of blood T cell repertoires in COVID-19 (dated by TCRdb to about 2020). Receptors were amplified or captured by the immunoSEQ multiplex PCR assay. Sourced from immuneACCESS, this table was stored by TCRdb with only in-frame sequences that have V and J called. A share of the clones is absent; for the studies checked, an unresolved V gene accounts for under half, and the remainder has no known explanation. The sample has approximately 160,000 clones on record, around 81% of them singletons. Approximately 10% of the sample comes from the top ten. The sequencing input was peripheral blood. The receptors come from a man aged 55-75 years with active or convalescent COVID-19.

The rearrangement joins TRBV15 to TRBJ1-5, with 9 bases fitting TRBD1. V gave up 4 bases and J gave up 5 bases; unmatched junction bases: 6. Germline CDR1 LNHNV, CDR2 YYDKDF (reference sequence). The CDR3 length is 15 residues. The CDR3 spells CATSKTGGADQPQHF. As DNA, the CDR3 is TGTGCCACCAGCAAAACAGGGGGCGCCGATCAGCCCCAGCATTTT.

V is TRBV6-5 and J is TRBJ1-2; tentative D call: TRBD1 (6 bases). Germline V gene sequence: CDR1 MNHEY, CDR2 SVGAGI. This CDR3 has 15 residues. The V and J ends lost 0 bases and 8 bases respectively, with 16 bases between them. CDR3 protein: CASSYSTGREGGYTF. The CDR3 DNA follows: TGTGCCAGCAGTTACTCGACAGGCAGGGAGGGAGGCTACACCTTC.

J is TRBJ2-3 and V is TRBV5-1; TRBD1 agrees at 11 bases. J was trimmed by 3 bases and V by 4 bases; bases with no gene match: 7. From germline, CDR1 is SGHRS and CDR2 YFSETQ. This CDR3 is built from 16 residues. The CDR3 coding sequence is TGCGCCAGCAGCCCGACCGGGACAGGGGGAACAGATACGCAGTATTTT. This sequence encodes CASSPTGTGGTDTQYF.

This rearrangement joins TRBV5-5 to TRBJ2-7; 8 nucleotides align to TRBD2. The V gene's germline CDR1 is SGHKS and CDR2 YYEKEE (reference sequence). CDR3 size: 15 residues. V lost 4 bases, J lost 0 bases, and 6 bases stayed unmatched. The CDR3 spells CASSRAGALSYEQYF. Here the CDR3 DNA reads TGTGCCAGCAGCCGAGCGGGAGCGCTCTCCTACGAGCAGTACTTC. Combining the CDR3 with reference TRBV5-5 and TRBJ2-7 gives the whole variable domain DAGVTQSPTHLIKTRGQQVTLRCSPISGHKSVSWYQQVLGQGPQFIFQYYEKEERGRGNFPDRFSARQFPNYSSELNVNALLLGDSALYLCASSRAGALSYEQYFGPGTRLTVT.

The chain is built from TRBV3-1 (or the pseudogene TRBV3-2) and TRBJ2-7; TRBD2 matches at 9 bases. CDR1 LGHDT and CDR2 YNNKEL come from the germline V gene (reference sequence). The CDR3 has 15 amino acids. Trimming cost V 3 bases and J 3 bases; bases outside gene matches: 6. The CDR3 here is CASSHSSGIDYEQYF. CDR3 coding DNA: TGTGCCAGCAGCCATTCTAGCGGGATTGACTACGAGCAGTACTTC.

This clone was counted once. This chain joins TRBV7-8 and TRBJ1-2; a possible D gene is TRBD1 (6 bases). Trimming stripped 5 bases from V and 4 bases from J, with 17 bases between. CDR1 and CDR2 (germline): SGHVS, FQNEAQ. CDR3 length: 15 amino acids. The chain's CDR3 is CASSQSGGSVYGYTF. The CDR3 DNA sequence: TGTGCCAGCAGCCAGTCGGGGGGCTCGGTCTATGGCTACACCTTC.

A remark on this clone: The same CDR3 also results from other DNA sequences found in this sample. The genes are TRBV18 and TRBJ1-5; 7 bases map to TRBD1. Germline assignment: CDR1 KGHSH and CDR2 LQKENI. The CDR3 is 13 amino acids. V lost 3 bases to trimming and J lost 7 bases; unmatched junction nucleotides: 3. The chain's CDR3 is CASSPDRVQPQHF. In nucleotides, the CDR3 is TGTGCCAGCTCACCCGACAGGGTGCAGCCCCAGCATTTT. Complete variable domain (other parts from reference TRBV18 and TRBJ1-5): NAGVMQNPRHLVRRRGQEARLRCSPMKGHSHVYWYRQLPEEGLKFMVYLQKENIIDESGMPKERFSAEFPKEGPSILRIQQVVRGDSAAYFCASSPDRVQPQHFGDGTRLSIL.

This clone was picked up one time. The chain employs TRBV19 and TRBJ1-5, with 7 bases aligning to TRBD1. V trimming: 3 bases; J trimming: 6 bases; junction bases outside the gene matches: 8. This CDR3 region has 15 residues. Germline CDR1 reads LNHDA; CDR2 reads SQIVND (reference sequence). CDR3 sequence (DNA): TGTGCCAGTAGTATGGTTAGGGGGCTGAGTCAGCCCCAGCATTTT. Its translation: CASSMVRGLSQPQHF.

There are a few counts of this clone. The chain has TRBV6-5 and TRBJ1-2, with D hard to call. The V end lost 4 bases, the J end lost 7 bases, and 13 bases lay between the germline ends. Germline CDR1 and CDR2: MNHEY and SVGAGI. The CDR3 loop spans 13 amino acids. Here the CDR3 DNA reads TGTGCCAGCAGTTTGCGGCCTGCCCTTGGCTACACCTTC. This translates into CASSLRPALGYTF.

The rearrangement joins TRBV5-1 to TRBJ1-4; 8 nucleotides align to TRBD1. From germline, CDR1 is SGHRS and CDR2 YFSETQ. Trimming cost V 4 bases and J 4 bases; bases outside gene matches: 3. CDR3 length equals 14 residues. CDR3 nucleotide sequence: TGCGCCAGCAGCACAGGGGGAGATAATGAAAAACTGTTTTTT. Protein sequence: CASSTGGDNEKLFF.

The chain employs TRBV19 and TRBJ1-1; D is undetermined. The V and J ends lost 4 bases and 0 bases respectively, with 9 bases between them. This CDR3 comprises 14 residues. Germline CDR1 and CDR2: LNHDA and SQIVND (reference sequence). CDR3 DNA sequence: TGTGCCAGTAGTAGACACCGCATGAACACTGAAGCTTTCTTT. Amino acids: CASSRHRMNTEAFF.

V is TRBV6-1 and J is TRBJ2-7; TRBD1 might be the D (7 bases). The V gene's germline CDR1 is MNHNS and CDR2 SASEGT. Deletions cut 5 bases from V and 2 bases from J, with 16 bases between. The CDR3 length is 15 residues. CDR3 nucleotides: TGTGCCAGCAGTTTCGGGCAGGGGGGCGCCTACGAGCAGTACTTC. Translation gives CASSFGQGGAYEQYF.